One and the same sample provided the 23 T cell receptor beta chains below, sequenced in a study of cytomegalovirus exposure and HLA in healthy donors (dated by TCRdb to the late 2010s). The method behind the library was the immunoSEQ multiplex PCR assay. TCRdb took over this immuneACCESS table, retaining in-frame rearrangements with V and J assigned. Such tables are incomplete; in checked studies, under half of the missing clones stem from an unresolved V gene, and the remainder is unexplained. The sample contains over 200,000 clones, 75% to 90% of them found a single time. The ten largest clonotypes hold 5.5% to 7% of the sample. The sequenced sample consisted of PBMCs. These receptors were collected from a woman under 30 in good health and CMV-seronegative.

This clone was counted between two and nine times. V is TRBV5-1 and J is TRBJ1-2; 9 nucleotides agree with TRBD1. J lost 3 bases, V lost 4 bases, and 4 bases had no gene match. CDR1 SGHRS and CDR2 YFSETQ come from the germline V gene. The CDR3 has 14 amino acids. As DNA, the CDR3 is TGCGCCAGCAGCCGGGACAGGGCGGACTATGGCTACACCTTC. Residues: CASSRDRADYGYTF.

The chain combines TRBV5-6 with TRBJ1-3; D uncertain. This CDR3 has 13 residues. Germline V gives CDR1 SGHDT, CDR2 YYEEEE. V lost 2 bases and J 1 base, leaving 4 bases between the germline ends. The CDR3 DNA reads TGTGCCAGCAGCTTCGGTTCTGGAAACACCATATATTTT. Translating gives CASSFGSGNTIYF.

The genes are TRBV30 and TRBJ2-7, with D tentatively TRBD2 (7 bases). Germline V CDR1 and CDR2: GTSNPN, SVGIG (reference sequence). The CDR3 covers 14 residues. The ends were cut back, 4 bases at V and 3 bases at J, with 16 bases in the middle. The CDR3 spells CAWTEGRGNYEQYF. In nucleotides, the CDR3 is TGTGCCTGGACTGAGGGGAGGGGGAACTACGAGCAGTACTTC.

This clone was detected only once. V gene TRBV25-1 combines with J gene TRBJ1-4, with a weak D call TRBD1 (6 bases). CDR1 is MGHDK and CDR2 is SYGVNS in the germline V gene. The ends were cut back, 7 bases at V and 7 bases at J, with 13 bases in the middle. CDR3 length: 13 amino acids. The CDR3 DNA follows: TGTGCCAGCAACCACCACAGGGCTGAAAAACTGTTTTTT. It specifies CASNHHRAEKLFF.

CDR3 protein: CASSAPRDIRLANYGYTF. For the CDR3, the DNA is TGTGCCAGCAGCGCTCCGAGGGACATACGATTAGCTAACTATGGCTACACCTTC. This chain uses TRBV9 with TRBJ1-2; TRBD1 might be the D (6 bases). CDR1 SGDLS and CDR2 YYNGEE come from the germline V gene. The CDR3 has 18 amino acids. Trimming left V 3 bases short and J 0 bases short, with 21 bases between.

This chain connects TRBV19 to TRBJ1-2, with TRBD1 matching over 9 bases. The V gene's germline CDR1 is LNHDA and CDR2 SQIVND (reference sequence). The length of the CDR3 is 15 residues. With V trimmed by 4 bases and J by 2 bases, 5 bases remained unmatched. CDR3 bases: TGTGCCAGTAGTAGCCCAGGGACAGGGAACTATGGCTACACCTTC. This gives the protein CASSSPGTGNYGYTF. Looking up the rest from reference TRBV19 and TRBJ1-2 gives the full variable domain: DGGITQSPKYLFRKEGQNVTLSCEQNLNHDAMYWYRQDPGQGLRLIYYSQIVNDFQKGDIAEGYSVSREKKESFPLTVTSAQKNPTAFYLCASSSPGTGNYGYTFGSGTRLTVV.

V is TRBV5-4 and J is TRBJ2-7; 10 bases match TRBD2. This CDR3 has 15 amino acids. Trimming removed 2 bases from V and 5 bases from J; junction bases left unmatched: 7. Germline CDR1 reads SGHNT; CDR2 reads YYREEE (reference sequence). The CDR3 nucleotides read TGTGCCAGCAGCTTCAGCGGGAGGGCCCTCGACGAGCAGTACTTC. As protein: CASSFSGRALDEQYF.

The table lists this clone with a count of one. This chain joins TRBV14 and TRBJ2-1; 12 bases are shared with TRBD2. This CDR3 is 17 amino acids long. The V gene's germline CDR1 is SGHDN and CDR2 FVKESK. With 4 bases clipped from V and 0 bases from J, the junction kept 4 bases outside the gene matches. The CDR3 DNA reads as TGTGCCAGCAGCCTCGGACTAGCGGGGAGCTCCTACAATGAGCAGTTCTTC. This codes for CASSLGLAGSSYNEQFF.

The chain is built from TRBV6-6 and TRBJ1-1; D is perhaps TRBD1 (5 bases). Germline CDR1 and CDR2: MNHNY and SVGAGI (reference sequence). With 2 bases removed from V and 1 base from J, the gap between germline ends came to 11 bases. The CDR3 length is 15 residues. This CDR3 reads CASSYEGRSNTEAFF. CDR3 nucleotides: TGTGCCAGCAGTTACGAGGGACGTTCGAACACTGAAGCTTTCTTT.

V usage is TRBV6-5 and J usage is TRBJ2-7, with a weak D call TRBD2 (7 bases). V lost 5 bases and J lost 5, with 16 bases in between. This CDR3 comprises 14 residues. Germline CDR1 and CDR2: MNHEY and SVGAGI. CDR3 loop: CASSRGGNLDEQYF. CDR3 nucleotide sequence: TGTGCCAGCAGTAGGGGGGGGAACCTAGACGAGCAGTACTTC.

This clone was detected ten times or more. This chain joins TRBV9 and TRBJ2-7; 9 bases match TRBD1. The V and J ends lost 3 bases and 5 bases, in that order; junction bases with no gene match: 9. The V gene's germline CDR1 is SGDLS and CDR2 YYNGEE. CDR3 size: 15 residues. CDR3 amino acids: CASSGGTGLIHEQYF. The CDR3 DNA sequence: TGTGCCAGCAGCGGGGGGACAGGGCTGATCCACGAGCAGTACTTC.

This rearrangement joins TRBV5-1 to TRBJ2-1; unclear D gene. Trimming removed 4 bases at V and 7 bases at J, with 9 bases between. The CDR3 runs 12 residues. The V gene's germline CDR1 is SGHRS and CDR2 YFSETQ. The CDR3 bases are TGCGCCAGCAGCCCTGCTGGGAATGAGCAGTTCTTC. Translated, it gives CASSPAGNEQFF.

The genes are TRBV10-1 and TRBJ2-7, with no clear D. The length of the CDR3 is 13 residues. From germline, CDR1 is WNHNN and CDR2 SYGVQD (reference sequence). The V and J ends lost 5 bases and 0 bases respectively, with 8 bases between them. The CDR3 bases are TGCGCCAGCAGTTCAGTGAGCTCCTACGAGCAGTACTTC. Residues: CASSSVSSYEQYF.

The genes are TRBV13 and TRBJ1-5; D is unclear. Trimming stripped 0 bases from V and 0 bases from J, with 6 bases between. This CDR3 has 15 residues. Germline V gene sequence: CDR1 PRHDT, CDR2 FYEKMQ (reference sequence). The CDR3 region is CASSLGQYSNQPQHF. In DNA, the CDR3 is TGTGCCAGCAGCTTAGGACAGTATAGCAATCAGCCCCAGCATTTT.

This chain links TRBV2 with TRBJ1-1; D is unclear. This CDR3 is 10 amino acids long. V lost 6 bases to trimming and J lost 8 bases, with 7 bases between them. Germline CDR1 and CDR2: SNHLY and FYNNEI. CDR3 nucleotide sequence: TGTGCCAGCAGCGTAAGAGAAGCTTTCTTT. It specifies CASSVREAFF. The full variable domain, in which reference TRBV2 and TRBJ1-1 provide the parts outside the CDR3, is EPEVTQTPSHQVTQMGQEVILRCVPISNHLYFYWYRQILGQKVEFLVSFYNNEISEKSEIFDDQFSVERPDGSNFTLKIRSTKLEDSAMYFCASSVREAFFGQGTRLTVV.

The gene calls are TRBV11-2 and TRBJ2-7; perhaps TRBD2 as D (7 bases). Germline CDR1 SGHAT, CDR2 FQNNGV. The V and J ends lost 1 base and 6 bases respectively, with 16 bases between them. CDR3 length equals 15 residues. The CDR3 nucleotides read TGTGCCAGCAGCTTAGGGCAGGGGAGGGTCGGCGAGCAGTACTTC. It translates to CASSLGQGRVGEQYF.

The rearrangement uses TRBV6-1 and TRBJ1-1; no clear D. CDR3 length equals 13 residues. With 3 bases removed from V and 5 bases from J, the gap between germline ends came to 10 bases. CDR1 is MNHNS and CDR2 is SASEGT in the germline V gene. CDR3 sequence (DNA): TGTGCCAGCAGTGACGTCTGGGGTACTGAAGCTTTCTTT. Translated: CASSDVWGTEAFF.

V usage is TRBV5-1 and J usage is TRBJ1-2, with 9 bases lining up with TRBD1. The CDR3 spans 14 residues. Trimming at V came to 4 bases and at J to 3 bases, leaving 4 bases not matched to a gene. Germline V CDR1 and CDR2: SGHRS, YFSETQ. The CDR3 sequence is CASSVDRGYYGYTF. CDR3 nucleotides: TGCGCCAGCAGCGTCGACAGGGGGTACTATGGCTACACCTTC.

This clone was recorded only once. V is TRBV27 and J is TRBJ2-1; D gene uncertain. V gave up 5 bases and J gave up 12 bases, with 14 bases separating them. Germline loops: CDR1 MNHEY, CDR2 SMNVEV (reference sequence). The CDR3 has 12 amino acids. The CDR3 nucleotides read TGTGCCAGCAGTGGTAGCTGGCTACCGCAGTTCTTC. As protein: CASSGSWLPQFF.

The chain links TRBV4-2 to TRBJ2-1; TRBD1 might be the D (6 bases). Trimming removed 5 bases at V and 5 bases at J, with 10 bases between. This CDR3 is built from 13 residues. From germline, CDR1 is LGHNA and CDR2 YNFKEQ. CDR3 region: CASSSRQDNEQFF. The CDR3 DNA reads TGTGCCAGCAGCTCGAGACAGGACAATGAGCAGTTCTTC.

J is TRBJ1-1 and V is TRBV7-9, with TRBD1 identical over 9 bases. Trimming removed 5 bases from V and 2 bases from J; junction bases left unmatched: 6. The CDR3 contains 15 residues. Germline values: CDR1 SEHNR, CDR2 FQNEAQ (reference sequence). The CDR3 reads CASSRTGQGNTEAFF. The CDR3, as DNA: TGTGCCAGCAGCCGAACGGGACAGGGTAACACTGAAGCTTTCTTT.

The chain links TRBV7-9 to TRBJ1-1; TRBD1 matches 7 bases. V lost 5 bases and J lost 6; bases outside the gene matches: 9. This CDR3 spans 14 amino acids. Germline V gene lookup returns CDR1 SEHNR and CDR2 FQNEAQ (reference sequence). This CDR3 is CASSPLGGRAEAFF. CDR3 nucleotides: TGTGCCAGCAGCCCACTAGGGGGCCGGGCTGAAGCTTTCTTT.

This clone was seen a few times. The chain carries TRBV9 and TRBJ2-1, with D hard to call. Trimming removed 0 bases from V and 6 bases from J, with 7 bases in between. CDR1 is SGDLS, CDR2 YYNGEE, per germline. The CDR3 runs to 13 residues. The chain's CDR3 is CASSVGVLNEQFF. The CDR3 DNA is TGTGCCAGCAGCGTAGGAGTTCTCAATGAGCAGTTCTTC.